The present TCR beta chain was sequenced within a study of cytomegalovirus exposure and HLA in healthy donors. Whole-study findings and limits: Prior analysis indicated that the majority of TCR beta V segments exhibited productivity approximately 87% or approximately 30% of the time. A later analysis linked a missense variant in DCLRE1C to the trimming of TCR beta V and J genes. As immune exposure information, only CMV serostatus was available.

V was shortened by 4 bases and J by 5 bases, with 17 bases between the two germline ends. The CDR3 has 15 residues. Germline CDR1 SEHNR, CDR2 FQNEAQ (reference sequence). Note on this clone: The antigen is unknown.

Use of 60 Vbeta and 13 Jbeta primers characterized the PCR. The repertoire was sequenced with immunoSEQ multiplex PCR; TCRdb's copy has only in-frame clones and lacks some. In total, the table holds 95,000 to 150,000 clones. The material sequenced was PBMCs. This TCR derives from a man aged 18 to 35 in good health and CMV-seronegative. The rearrangement uses TRBV7-9 and TRBJ1-2; D possibly corresponds to TRBD1 (5 bases). The chain's CDR3 is CASSSIDSKVYGYTF. CDR3 sequence (DNA): TGTGCCAGCAGCTCAATCGACAGTAAGGTGTATGGCTACACCTTC.